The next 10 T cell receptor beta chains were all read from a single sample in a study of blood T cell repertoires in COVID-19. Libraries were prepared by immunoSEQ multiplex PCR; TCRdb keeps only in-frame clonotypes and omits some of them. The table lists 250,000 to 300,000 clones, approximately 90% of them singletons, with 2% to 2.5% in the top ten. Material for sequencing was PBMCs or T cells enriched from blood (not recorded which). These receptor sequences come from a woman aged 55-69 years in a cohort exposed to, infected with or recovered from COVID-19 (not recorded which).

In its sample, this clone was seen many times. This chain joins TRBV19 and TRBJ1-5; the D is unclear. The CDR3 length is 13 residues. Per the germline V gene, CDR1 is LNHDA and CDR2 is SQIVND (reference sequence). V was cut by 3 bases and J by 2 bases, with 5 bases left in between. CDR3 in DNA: TGTGCCAGTAGTATCGGGGGCAATCAGCCCCAGCATTTT. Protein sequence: CASSIGGNQPQHF.

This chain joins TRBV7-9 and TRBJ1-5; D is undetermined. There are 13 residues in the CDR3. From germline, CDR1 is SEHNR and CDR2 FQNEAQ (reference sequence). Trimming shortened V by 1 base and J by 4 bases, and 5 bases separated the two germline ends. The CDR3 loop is CASSLVANQPQHF. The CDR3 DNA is TGTGCCAGCAGCTTAGTGGCTAATCAGCCCCAGCATTTT.

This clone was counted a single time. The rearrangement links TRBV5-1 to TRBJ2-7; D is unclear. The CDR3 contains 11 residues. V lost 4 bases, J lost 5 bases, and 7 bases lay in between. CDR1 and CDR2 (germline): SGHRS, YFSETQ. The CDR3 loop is CASSLANEQYF. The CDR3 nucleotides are TGCGCCAGCAGCCTGGCAAACGAGCAGTACTTC.

CDR3 sequence reads: CASSEGRTSGSTGELFF. CDR3 bases: TGTGCCAGCAGTGAAGGCCGGACTAGCGGGAGCACCGGGGAGCTGTTTTTT. The rearrangement joins TRBV2 to TRBJ2-2; 13 bases align to TRBD2. The CDR3 contains 17 residues. Germline V gives CDR1 SNHLY, CDR2 FYNNEI. J gave up 4 bases and V 1 base, and 3 bases lay outside the gene matches.

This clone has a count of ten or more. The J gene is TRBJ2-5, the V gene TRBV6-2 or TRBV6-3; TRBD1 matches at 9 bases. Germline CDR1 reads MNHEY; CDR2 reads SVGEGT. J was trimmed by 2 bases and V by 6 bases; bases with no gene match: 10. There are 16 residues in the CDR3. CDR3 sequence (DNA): TGTGCCAGCAGCTGGGAAGGAGGGACAGGGCAAGAGACCCAGTACTTC. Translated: CASSWEGGTGQETQYF.

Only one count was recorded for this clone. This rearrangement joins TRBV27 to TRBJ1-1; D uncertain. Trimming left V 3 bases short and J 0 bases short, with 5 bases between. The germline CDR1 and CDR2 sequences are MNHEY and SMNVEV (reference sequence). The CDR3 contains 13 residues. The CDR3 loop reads CASSFGLNTEAFF. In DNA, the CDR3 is TGTGCCAGCAGTTTCGGGTTGAACACTGAAGCTTTCTTT.

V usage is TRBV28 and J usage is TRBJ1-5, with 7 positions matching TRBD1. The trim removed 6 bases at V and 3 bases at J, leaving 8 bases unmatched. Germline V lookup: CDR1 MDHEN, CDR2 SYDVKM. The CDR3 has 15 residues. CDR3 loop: CASRYDDRDNQPQHF. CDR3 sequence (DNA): TGTGCCAGCAGGTACGACGACAGGGACAATCAGCCCCAGCATTTT.

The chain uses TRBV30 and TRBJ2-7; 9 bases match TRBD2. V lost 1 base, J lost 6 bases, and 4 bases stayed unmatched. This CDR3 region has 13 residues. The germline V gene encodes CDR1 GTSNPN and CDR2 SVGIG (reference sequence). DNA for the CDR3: TGTGCCTGGAGTGGTAATAGCGGGGGCGAGCAGTACTTC. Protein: CAWSGNSGGEQYF.

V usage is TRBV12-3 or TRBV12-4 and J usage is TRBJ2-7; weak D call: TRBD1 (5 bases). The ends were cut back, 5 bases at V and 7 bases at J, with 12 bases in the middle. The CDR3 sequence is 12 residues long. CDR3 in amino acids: CASSDDSEEQYF. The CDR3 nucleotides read TGTGCCAGCAGTGACGACAGTGAGGAGCAGTACTTC.

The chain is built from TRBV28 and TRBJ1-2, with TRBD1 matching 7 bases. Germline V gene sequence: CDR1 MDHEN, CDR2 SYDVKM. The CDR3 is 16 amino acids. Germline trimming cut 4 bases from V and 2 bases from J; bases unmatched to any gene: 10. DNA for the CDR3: TGTGCCAGCAGTTATCCACAGGGGAGGAAGAACTATGGCTACACCTTC. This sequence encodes CASSYPQGRKNYGYTF.